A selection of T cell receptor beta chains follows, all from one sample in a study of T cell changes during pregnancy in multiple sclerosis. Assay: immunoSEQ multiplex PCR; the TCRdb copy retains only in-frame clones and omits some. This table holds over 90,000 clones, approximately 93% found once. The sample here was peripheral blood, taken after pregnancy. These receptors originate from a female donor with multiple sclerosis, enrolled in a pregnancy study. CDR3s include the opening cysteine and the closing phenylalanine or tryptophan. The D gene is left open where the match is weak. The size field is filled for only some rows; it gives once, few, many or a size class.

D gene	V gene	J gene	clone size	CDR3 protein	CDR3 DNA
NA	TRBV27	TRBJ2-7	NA	CASSLKDSSYEQYF	TGTGCCAGCAGTTTAAAGGACAGCTCCTACGAGCAGTACTTC
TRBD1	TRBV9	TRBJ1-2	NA	CASRDRGASGYGYTF	TGTGCCAGCAGGGACAGGGGAGCTTCGGGCTATGGCTACACCTTC
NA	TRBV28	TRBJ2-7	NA	CASSSHGVKYF	TGTGCCAGCAGTTCTCACGGGGTCAAGTACTTC
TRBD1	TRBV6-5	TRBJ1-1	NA	CASRQQGRNTEAFF	TGTGCCAGCAGACAACAGGGGCGTAACACTGAAGCTTTCTTT
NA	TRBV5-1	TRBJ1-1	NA	CASSLVSGRNTEAFF	TGCGCCAGCAGCTTGGTATCAGGGCGGAACACTGAAGCTTTCTTT
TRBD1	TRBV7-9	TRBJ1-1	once	CASSEDRVTEAFF	TGTGCCAGCAGCGAAGACAGGGTCACTGAAGCTTTCTTT
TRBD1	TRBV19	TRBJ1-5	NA	CASSIDGGQGLNQPQHF	TGTGCCAGTAGTATAGATGGGGGACAGGGACTAAATCAGCCCCAGCATTTT
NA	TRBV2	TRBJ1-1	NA	CASSITSRAFF	TGTGCCAGCAGTATAACTTCTAGGGCTTTCTTT
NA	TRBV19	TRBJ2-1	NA	CASSIGGLRQFF	TGTGCCAGTAGTATAGGGGGGCTACGGCAGTTCTTC
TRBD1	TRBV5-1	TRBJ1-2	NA	CASSLDGQGLYGYTF	TGCGCCAGCAGCTTGGATGGACAGGGTCTCTATGGCTACACCTTC
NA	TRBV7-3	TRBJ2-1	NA	CASSPVTGMRNEQFF	TGTGCCAGCAGCCCCGTGACGGGAATGAGGAATGAGCAGTTCTTC
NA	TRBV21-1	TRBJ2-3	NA	CASSKCSGNTDTQYF	TGTGCCAGCAGCAAATGTAGCGGGAACACAGATACGCAGTATTTT
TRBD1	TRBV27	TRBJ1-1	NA	CASSLTGQGALSTEAFF	TGTGCCAGCAGTCTAACTGGACAGGGGGCGCTTAGCACTGAAGCTTTCTTT
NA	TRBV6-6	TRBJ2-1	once	CASSYYGGNEQFF	TGTGCCAGCAGTTACTATGGGGGGAATGAGCAGTTCTTC
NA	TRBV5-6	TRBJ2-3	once	CASSSSRDTGYTDTQYF	TGTGCCAGCAGCTCAAGTAGGGACACCGGTTACACAGATACGCAGTATTTT
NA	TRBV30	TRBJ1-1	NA	CACKRRGTEAFF	TGTGCCTGCAAGCGGCGGGGCACTGAAGCTTTCTTT
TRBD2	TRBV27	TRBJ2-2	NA	CASNGLGTSGKRGELFF	TGTGCCAGCAATGGCCTGGGGACTAGCGGGAAACGCGGGGAGCTGTTTTTT
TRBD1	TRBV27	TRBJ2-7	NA	CASSWGQQYEQYF	TGTGCCAGCAGTTGGGGACAGCAATACGAGCAGTACTTC
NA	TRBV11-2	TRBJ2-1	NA	CASSSVQRRSEQFF	TGTGCCAGCAGCTCGGTCCAGCGACGATCTGAGCAGTTCTTC
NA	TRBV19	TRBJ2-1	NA	CASSIVQGTYNEQFF	TGTGCCAGTAGTATCGTTCAGGGAACCTACAATGAGCAGTTCTTC
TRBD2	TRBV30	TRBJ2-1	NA	CAWSAGLAGNNEQFF	TGTGCCTGGAGTGCGGGACTAGCGGGAAACAATGAGCAGTTCTTC
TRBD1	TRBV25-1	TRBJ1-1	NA	CASSEKFGQGNTEAFF	TGTGCCAGCAGTGAGAAGTTCGGACAGGGGAACACTGAAGCTTTCTTT
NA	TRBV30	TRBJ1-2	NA	CAWNRVRGFFGYTF	TGTGCCTGGAACCGGGTTCGTGGATTCTTTGGCTACACCTTC
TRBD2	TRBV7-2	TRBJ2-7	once	CASSPSGSFPEQYF	TGTGCCAGCAGCCCAAGCGGGAGCTTTCCCGAGCAGTACTTC
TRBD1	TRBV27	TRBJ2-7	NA	CASSSSSTGTPRGYEQYF	TGTGCCAGCAGTTCCTCCTCTACCGGGACACCCAGGGGGTACGAGCAGTACTTC
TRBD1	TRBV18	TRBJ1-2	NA	CASSADRGPFDGYTF	TGTGCCAGCTCTGCAGACAGGGGCCCGTTTGATGGCTACACCTTC
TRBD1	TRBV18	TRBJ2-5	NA	CASSPPESGGQETQYF	TGTGCCAGCTCACCACCGGAGTCAGGGGGACAAGAGACCCAGTACTTC
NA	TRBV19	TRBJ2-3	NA	CASSSKAARSTDTQYF	TGTGCCAGTAGCTCAAAGGCAGCGAGAAGCACAGATACGCAGTATTTT
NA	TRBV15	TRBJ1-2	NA	CATSAQGGEYNYGYTF	TGTGCCACCAGCGCCCAAGGAGGAGAGTATAACTATGGCTACACCTTC
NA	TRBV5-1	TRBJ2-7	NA	CASSPSSYEQYF	TGCGCCAGCAGCCCGAGCTCCTACGAGCAGTACTTC
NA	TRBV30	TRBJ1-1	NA	CAWSVRGLPGTEAFF	TGTGCCTGGAGTGTAAGGGGTCTCCCTGGCACTGAAGCTTTCTTT
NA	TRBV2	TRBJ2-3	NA	CASSDLFSSTDTQYF	TGTGCCAGCAGTGATTTATTTTCTAGCACAGATACGCAGTATTTT
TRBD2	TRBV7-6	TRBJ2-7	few	CASSLMETSGYEQYF	TGTGCCAGCAGCTTAATGGAAACTAGCGGATACGAGCAGTACTTC
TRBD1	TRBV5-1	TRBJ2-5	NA	CASSLSLTGGFGETQYF	TGCGCCAGCAGCTTGTCATTGACAGGGGGGTTTGGAGAGACCCAGTACTTC
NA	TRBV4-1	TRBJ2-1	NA	CASSQEDREHDEQFF	TGCGCCAGCAGCCAAGAGGACAGAGAGCATGATGAGCAGTTCTTC
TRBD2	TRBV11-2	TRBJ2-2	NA	CASSFQTSGRAMNTGELFF	TGTGCCAGCAGCTTCCAGACTAGCGGGAGGGCTATGAACACCGGGGAGCTGTTTTTT
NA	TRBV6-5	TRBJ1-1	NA	CASSYSTGEAFF	TGTGCCAGCAGTTACTCGACAGGAGAAGCTTTCTTT
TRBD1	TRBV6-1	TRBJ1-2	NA	CASSVRQGAFVGYTF	TGTGCCAGCAGTGTCCGACAGGGGGCTTTCGTTGGCTACACCTTC
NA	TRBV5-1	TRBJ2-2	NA	CASSLQAINTGELFF	TGCGCCAGCAGCTTGCAGGCCATTAACACCGGGGAGCTGTTTTTT
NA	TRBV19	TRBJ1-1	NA	CASSISLGGNTEAFF	TGTGCCAGTAGTATAAGTCTCGGAGGGAACACTGAAGCTTTCTTT
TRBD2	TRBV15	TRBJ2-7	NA	CATSRVTGTSFLGEQYF	TGTGCCACCAGCAGAGTTACGGGGACTAGCTTCTTGGGCGAGCAGTACTTC
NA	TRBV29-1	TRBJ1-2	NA	CSVEGDLPYGYTF	TGCAGCGTTGAAGGGGACTTACCCTATGGCTACACCTTC
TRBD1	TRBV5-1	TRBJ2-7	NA	CASSLSRTGWEQYF	TGCGCCAGCAGCTTATCTAGGACAGGGTGGGAGCAGTACTTC
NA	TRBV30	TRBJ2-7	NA	CAISRDTYEQYF	TGTGCCATCTCCCGGGACACGTACGAGCAGTACTTC
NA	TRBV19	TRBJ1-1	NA	CASSIPQGNTEAFF	TGTGCCAGTAGTATCCCCCAGGGGAACACTGAAGCTTTCTTT
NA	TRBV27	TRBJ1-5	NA	CASSLYSGESNQPQHF	TGTGCCAGCAGTTTATATTCGGGGGAAAGCAATCAGCCCCAGCATTTT
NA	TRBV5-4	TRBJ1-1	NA	CASSLSSGARRTEAFF	TGTGCCAGCAGCCTATCGAGCGGGGCCCGTCGGACTGAAGCTTTCTTT
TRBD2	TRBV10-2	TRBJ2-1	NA	CASSIAGGGHNEQFF	TGCGCCAGCAGTATAGCGGGAGGTGGGCACAATGAGCAGTTCTTC
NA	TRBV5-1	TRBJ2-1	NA	CASSFDVQGSGEQFF	TGCGCCAGCAGCTTCGACGTTCAGGGATCGGGTGAGCAGTTCTTC
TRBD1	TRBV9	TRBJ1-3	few	CASSDPRTGIGNTIYF	TGTGCCAGCAGCGACCCAAGGACAGGGATTGGAAACACCATATATTTT
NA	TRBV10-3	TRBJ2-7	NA	CAISDGQDLREYF	TGTGCCATCAGTGATGGTCAGGACCTGAGGGAGTACTTC
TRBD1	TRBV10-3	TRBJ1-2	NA	CATGVGQDFYGYTF	TGTGCCACGGGGGTAGGACAGGATTTCTATGGCTACACCTTC
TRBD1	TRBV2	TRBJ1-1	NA	CASSEQGVRMNTEAFF	TGTGCCAGCAGTGAACAGGGGGTTCGAATGAACACTGAAGCTTTCTTT